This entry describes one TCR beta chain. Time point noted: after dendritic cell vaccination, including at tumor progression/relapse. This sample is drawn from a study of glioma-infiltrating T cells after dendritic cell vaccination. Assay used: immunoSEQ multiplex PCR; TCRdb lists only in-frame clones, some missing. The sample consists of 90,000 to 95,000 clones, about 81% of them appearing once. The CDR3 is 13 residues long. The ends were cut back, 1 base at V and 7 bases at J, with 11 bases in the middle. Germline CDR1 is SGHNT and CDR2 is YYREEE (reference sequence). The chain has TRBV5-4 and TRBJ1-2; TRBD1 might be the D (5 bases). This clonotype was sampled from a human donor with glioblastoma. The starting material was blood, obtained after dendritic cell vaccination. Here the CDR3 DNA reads TGTGCCAGCAGCTTGCCACGGCAGGGTGGCTACACCTTC. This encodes CASSLPRQGGYTF. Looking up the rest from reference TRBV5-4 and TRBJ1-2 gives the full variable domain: ETGVTQSPTHLIKTRGQQVTLRCSSQSGHNTVSWYQQALGQGPQFIFQYYREEENGRGNFPPRFSGLQFPNYSSELNVNALELDDSALYLCASSLPRQGGYTFGSGTRLTVV.